The TCR beta chain under discussion was sequenced for a study of graft-versus-host responses after intestinal transplantation. Study-wide results and caveats: Declining HvG levels early post-transplant were linked to peak circulating GvH clone levels. Ileal or blood samples showed some GvH clones first, and such clones were also found in recipient marrow. Across patients carrying graft-donor T cell macrochimerism, allografts held high graft-versus-host to host-versus-graft clonal ratios.

Produced via immunoSEQ multiplex PCR; TCRdb's table is partial and in-frame only. The table has 8,000 or so clones, roughly 92% seen once. The germline gives CDR1 SGHDT, CDR2 YYEEEE. V trimming: 3 bases; J trimming: 8 bases; junction bases outside the gene matches: 13. The CDR3 length is 16 residues. As for this clone: Its antigen is not known.

The sequencing here drew on PBMCs, taken around 31 days after intestinal transplant. J is TRBJ2-2 and V is TRBV5-6; 7 bases line up with TRBD1. The sequence was collected from a human patient who received an intestinal transplant, so some T cells may come from the graft donor. The CDR3 is CASSSPIGTDAGELFF. Written as DNA, the CDR3 is TGTGCCAGCAGCTCGCCGATTGGGACAGATGCAGGGGAGCTGTTTTTT.